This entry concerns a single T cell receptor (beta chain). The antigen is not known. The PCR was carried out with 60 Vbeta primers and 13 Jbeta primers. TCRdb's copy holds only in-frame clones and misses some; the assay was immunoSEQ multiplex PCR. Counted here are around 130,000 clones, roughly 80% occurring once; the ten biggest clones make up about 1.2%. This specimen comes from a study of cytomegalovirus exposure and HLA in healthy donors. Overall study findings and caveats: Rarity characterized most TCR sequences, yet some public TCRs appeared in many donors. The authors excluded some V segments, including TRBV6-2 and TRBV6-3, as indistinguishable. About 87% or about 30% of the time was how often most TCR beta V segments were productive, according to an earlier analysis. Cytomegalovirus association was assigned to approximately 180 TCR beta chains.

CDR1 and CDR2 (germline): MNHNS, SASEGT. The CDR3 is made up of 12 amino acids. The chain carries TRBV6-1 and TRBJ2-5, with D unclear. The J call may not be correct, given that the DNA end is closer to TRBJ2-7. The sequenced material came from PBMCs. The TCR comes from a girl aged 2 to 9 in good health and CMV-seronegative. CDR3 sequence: CASSGTVGEQYF. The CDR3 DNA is TGTGCCAGCAGTGGCACTGTGGGCGAGCAGTACTTC.